These 21 T cell receptor beta chains originate from one sample sequenced in a study of PD-1 and CTLA-4 blockade in melanoma. The repertoire was sequenced with immunoSEQ multiplex PCR; TCRdb's copy has only in-frame clones and lacks some. The sample has 20,000 or so clones; approximately 89% are singletons. The specimen comprised CD8+ T cells from peripheral blood, sampled before anti-PD-1 treatment. These receptor sequences come from a human donor with melanoma.

The gene calls are TRBV3-1 (or the pseudogene TRBV3-2) and TRBJ2-5; D is perhaps TRBD1 (6 bases). CDR1 and CDR2 (germline): LGHDT, YNNKEL (reference sequence). The CDR3 covers 14 residues. The V end lost 4 bases, the J end lost 1 base, and 10 bases lay between the germline ends. For the CDR3, the DNA is TGTGCCAGCAGCCCACAGGGCCTCCAAGAGACCCAGTACTTC. It specifies CASSPQGLQETQYF.

CDR3 in amino acids: CASSLLTGYQETQYF. For the CDR3, the DNA is TGTGCCAGCAGCTTACTAACAGGGTACCAAGAGACCCAGTACTTC. The rearrangement links TRBV6-6 to TRBJ2-5, with D tentatively TRBD1 (6 bases). CDR3 length: 15 amino acids. The germline V gene has CDR1 MNHNY and CDR2 SVGAGI (reference sequence). V was clipped by 6 bases and J by 0 bases, with 14 bases between them.

The chain uses TRBV5-4 and TRBJ2-7; D call uncertain. The CDR3 sequence is 14 residues long. From germline, CDR1 is SGHNT and CDR2 YYREEE (reference sequence). V lost 0 bases, J lost 0 bases, and 7 bases lay in between. Here the CDR3 reads CASSLDGFSYEQYF. CDR3 coding DNA: TGTGCCAGCAGCTTGGACGGGTTCTCCTACGAGCAGTACTTC.

In nucleotides, the CDR3 is TGCAGTGCTAGTTGGACAGTTCAGGAGACTGAAGCTTTCTTT. The encoded protein is CSASWTVQETEAFF. The chain links TRBV20-1 to TRBJ1-1, with TRBD1 as a possible D gene (6 bases). This CDR3 region has 14 residues. The germline CDR1 and CDR2 sequences are DFQATT and SNEGSKA (reference sequence). Between the trimmed V and J ends, which lost 3 bases and 5 bases, there was a span of 16 bases.

The chain recombines TRBV5-5 with TRBJ1-1; D gene uncertain. The CDR3 has 16 amino acids. Germline V CDR1 and CDR2: SGHKS, YYEKEE (reference sequence). The germline V and J ends were trimmed by 1 base and 6 bases, with 19 bases remaining between them. CDR3 sequence (DNA): TGTGCCAGCAGCTTGTGGACGTCCCTTGAGAGGGCTGAAGCTTTCTTT. This sequence encodes CASSLWTSLERAEAFF.

The chain joins TRBV5-5 to TRBJ2-1; D tentatively fits TRBD1 or TRBD2 (5 bases each). Germline loops: CDR1 SGHKS, CDR2 YYEKEE (reference sequence). This CDR3 region has 15 residues. The germline V and J ends were trimmed by 3 bases and 3 bases, with 13 bases remaining between them. DNA of the CDR3: TGTGCCAGCAGCTCCGGGACGCCAGACTACAATGAGCAGTTCTTC. Translated: CASSSGTPDYNEQFF.

This clone was seen just once. V is TRBV10-3 and J is TRBJ1-5; 8 nucleotides match TRBD1. The CDR3 is 14 residues long. V lost 3 bases and J lost 5; bases outside the gene matches: 3. The germline gives CDR1 ENHRY, CDR2 SYGVKD. The CDR3 DNA sequence: TGTGCCATCAGTGACGGGACAGGTCATCAGCCCCAGCATTTT. It yields the protein CAISDGTGHQPQHF.

This chain connects TRBV9 to TRBJ1-2; possible D gene TRBD1, 5 bases. Looked up from germline, CDR1 is SGDLS and CDR2 is YYNGEE. V shed 5 bases and J shed 2 bases, with 10 bases lying between them. This CDR3 is built from 13 residues. This CDR3 is CASRGGVNYGYTF. The DNA for the CDR3 is TGTGCCAGCAGGGGGGGAGTGAACTATGGCTACACCTTC.

This clone was picked up a small number of times. This chain connects TRBV4-1 to TRBJ2-7; 13 bases are a match to TRBD2. The CDR3 sequence is 16 residues long. Per the germline V gene, CDR1 is MGHRA and CDR2 is YSYEKL. V shed 2 bases, J shed 3 bases, and the junction held 4 bases outside the gene matches. The CDR3 nucleotides read TGCGCCAGCAGCCAATTGGGGACTAGCGGGGACTACGAGCAGTACTTC. Protein sequence: CASSQLGTSGDYEQYF.

V is TRBV19 and J is TRBJ1-1; no reliable D call. Germline assignment: CDR1 LNHDA and CDR2 SQIVND (reference sequence). This CDR3 spans 14 amino acids. Trimming removed 6 bases at V and 1 base at J, with 12 bases between. Here the CDR3 DNA reads TGTGCCAGTAGCTTAGGGCCCAAGAACACTGAAGCTTTCTTT. As protein: CASSLGPKNTEAFF.

The chain carries TRBV19 and TRBJ1-1, with D unresolved. The CDR3 totals 13 residues. Per germline, CDR1 LNHDA and CDR2 SQIVND (reference sequence). The V and J ends lost 3 bases and 1 base respectively, with 6 bases between them. Here the CDR3 DNA reads TGTGCCAGTAGTATCTCGGGGAACACTGAAGCTTTCTTT. Amino acid sequence: CASSISGNTEAFF.

The chain uses TRBV21-1 and TRBJ2-3; the table's D call of TRBD2 was not tested on the DNA. TRBV21-1 is recorded as a pseudogene. The CDR3 runs 17 residues. In DNA, the CDR3 is TGTGCCAGCAGCCAAAAACGGGGACTAGCGGGCACAGATACGCAGTATTTT. Protein sequence: CASSQKRGLAGTDTQYF.

The chain is built from TRBV5-5 and TRBJ2-1; D might be TRBD1 (6 bases). CDR1 and CDR2 from the germline V gene are SGHKS and YYEKEE (reference sequence). V lost 4 bases and J lost 1, with 12 bases in between. This CDR3 has 15 residues. CDR3 DNA: TGTGCCAGCAGCCCCTTTCAGGGGTCCTACAATGAGCAGTTCTTC. Amino acids: CASSPFQGSYNEQFF. The complete variable domain, with remaining parts taken from reference TRBV5-5 and TRBJ2-1, reads DAGVTQSPTHLIKTRGQQVTLRCSPISGHKSVSWYQQVLGQGPQFIFQYYEKEERGRGNFPDRFSARQFPNYSSELNVNALLLGDSALYLCASSPFQGSYNEQFFGPGTRLTVL.

This chain joins TRBV29-1 and TRBJ1-2; D gene uncertain. Looked up from germline, CDR1 is SQVTM and CDR2 is ANQGSEA. CDR3 length: 11 residues. V was cut by 4 bases and J by 8 bases, with 11 bases left in between. DNA for the CDR3: TGCAGCGTTGTAGGGAGAGAAGGCTACACCTTC. It translates to CSVVGREGYTF.

This clone was recorded once. The chain couples TRBV19 to TRBJ1-1; perhaps TRBD1 as D (6 bases). With 5 bases removed from V and 2 bases from J, the gap between germline ends came to 12 bases. The germline CDR1 and CDR2 sequences are LNHDA and SQIVND (reference sequence). The CDR3 extends over 14 amino acids. The CDR3 sequence is CASSLGGQNTEAFF. In DNA, the CDR3 is TGTGCCAGTAGTTTGGGGGGCCAAAACACTGAAGCTTTCTTT.

This chain connects TRBV6-2 or TRBV6-3 to TRBJ1-5; maybe TRBD1 (5 bases). This CDR3 is built from 14 residues. Germline loops: CDR1 MNHEY, CDR2 SVGEGT. The ends were cut back, 2 bases at V and 5 bases at J, with 10 bases in the middle. The CDR3 bases are TGTGCCAGCAGTTACGTGGGGGACGATCAGCCCCAGCATTTT. Its translation is CASSYVGDDQPQHF.

V and J are TRBV7-9 and TRBJ2-1; perhaps D is TRBD1 or TRBD2 (6 bases each). V lost 5 bases and J 1 base, leaving 15 bases between the germline ends. This CDR3 is 16 amino acids long. Germline V gene sequence: CDR1 SEHNR, CDR2 FQNEAQ (reference sequence). The CDR3 sequence: CASSPGGRGSYNEQFF. The CDR3 nucleotides are TGTGCCAGCAGCCCCGGGGGCAGGGGATCCTACAATGAGCAGTTCTTC.

V usage is TRBV9 and J usage is TRBJ2-2; D perhaps matches TRBD1 (7 bases). This CDR3 has 17 residues. CDR1 is SGDLS, CDR2 YYNGEE, per germline. V was clipped by 1 base and J by 2 bases, with 15 bases between them. CDR3 in amino acids: CASSVPRGTENTGELFF. The CDR3 coding sequence is TGTGCCAGCAGCGTACCCCGGGGGACAGAAAACACCGGGGAGCTGTTTTTT.

This chain connects TRBV11-3 to TRBJ2-7, with D unresolved. Trimming removed 7 bases from V and 7 bases from J, with 8 bases in between. The germline CDR1 and CDR2 sequences are SGHNT and YENEEA. This CDR3 is built from 10 residues. The CDR3 here is CASIMIEQYF. As DNA, the CDR3 is TGTGCCAGCATTATGATAGAGCAGTACTTC. The complete variable domain, with remaining parts taken from reference TRBV11-3 and TRBJ2-7, reads EAGVVQSPRYKIIEKKQPVAFWCNPISGHNTLYWYLQNLGQGPELLIRYENEEAVDDSQLPKDRFSAERLKGVDSTLKIQPAELGDSAVYLCASIMIEQYFGPGTRLTVT.

The chain joins TRBV20-1 to TRBJ2-1; D not resolved. Germline assignment: CDR1 DFQATT and CDR2 SNEGSKA (reference sequence). The CDR3 totals 11 residues. Deletions cut 5 bases from V and 5 bases from J, with 7 bases between. The CDR3 reads CSAEVNNEQFF. Written as DNA, the CDR3 is TGCAGTGCTGAAGTCAACAATGAGCAGTTCTTC.

This chain links TRBV20-1 with TRBJ1-1; TRBD1 might be the D (6 bases). Trimming cost V 3 bases and J 6 bases, with 8 bases left between them. CDR1 and CDR2 (germline): DFQATT, SNEGSKA (reference sequence). This CDR3 has 11 residues. CDR3 DNA: TGCAGTGCTAGTGGGGGCCCTGAAGCTTTCTTT. Translated: CSASGGPEAFF.